This T cell receptor (beta chain) was documented in a study of blood T cell repertoires in COVID-19. The study assigned cohorts using participant-reported clinical history. Two negative PCRs, clearance, or symptom resolution were required of recovered Cohort 3 donors. Repertoires were generated with immunoSEQ multiplex PCR, while TCRdb's copy carries only in-frame clones and drops some. The sample holds roughly 150,000 clones, under 90% seen once. The CDR3 has 14 residues. V was pared by 5 bases and J by 4 bases, with 11 bases between. Germline lookup yields CDR1 SGHVS and CDR2 FQNEAQ. This chain joins TRBV7-8 and TRBJ1-4, with D unclear. The receptor was derived from a man aged 60-69 years who had recovered from COVID-19. The material sequenced was PBMCs or T cells enriched from blood (not recorded which). The CDR3 spells CASSQPGFNEKLFF. The CDR3 DNA is TGTGCCAGCAGCCAACCGGGATTTAATGAAAAACTGTTTTTT.